The next 14 T cell receptor beta chains were all read from a single sample in a study of cytomegalovirus exposure and HLA in healthy donors. Amplification used 60 Vbeta primers and 13 Jbeta primers. Sequencing was performed with immunoSEQ multiplex PCR; in TCRdb, only in-frame clones are kept and a portion is missing. The profile shows about 120,000 clones, 82% of them singletons. Sequencing was carried out using PBMCs. The source is a man aged 30 to 45 in good health and CMV-seropositive.

The CDR3 region has the DNA TGTGCCAGCTCGTCGAGGAATGAGCAGTTCTTC. Its translation: CASSSRNEQFF. The chain uses TRBV18 and TRBJ2-1; D gene unclear. This CDR3 has 11 residues. V was clipped by 6 bases and J by 7 bases, with 7 bases between them. CDR1 KGHSH and CDR2 LQKENI come from the germline V gene. The full variable domain, completed using reference TRBV18 and TRBJ2-1, is NAGVMQNPRHLVRRRGQEARLRCSPMKGHSHVYWYRQLPEEGLKFMVYLQKENIIDESGMPKERFSAEFPKEGPSILRIQQVVRGDSAAYFCASSSRNEQFFGPGTRLTVL.

The chain recombines TRBV12-5 with TRBJ2-6, with D unclear. This CDR3 region has 15 residues. V lost 0 bases, J lost 2 bases, and 5 bases lay in between. Germline CDR1 reads LGHNT; CDR2 reads FRNRAP. CDR3 DNA sequence: TGTGCTAGTGGTTTGGTAAGCGCTGGGGCCAACGTCCTGACTTTC. As protein: CASGLVSAGANVLTF.

The V gene is TRBV29-1, the J gene TRBJ2-1, with 10 bases matching TRBD2. There are 14 residues in the CDR3. V trimming: 7 bases; J trimming: 0 bases; junction bases outside the gene matches: 3. Germline assignment: CDR1 SQVTM and CDR2 ANQGSEA. CDR3 sequence reads: CSATSGVSYNEQFF. The CDR3 region has the DNA TGCAGCGCCACTAGCGGGGTCTCCTACAATGAGCAGTTCTTC.

This sequence joins TRBV6-5 and TRBJ2-7; TRBD1 aligns across 7 bases. The CDR3 sequence is 15 residues long. V trimming: 6 bases; J trimming: 4 bases; junction bases outside the gene matches: 12. Per germline, CDR1 MNHEY and CDR2 SVGAGI. The chain's CDR3 is CASRPRQGYWYEQYF. The CDR3 nucleotides are TGTGCCAGCAGACCCAGACAGGGTTATTGGTACGAGCAGTACTTC.

This clone is a singleton in its sample. The J gene is TRBJ2-1, the V gene TRBV30; D is perhaps TRBD2 (6 bases). The CDR3 contains 11 residues. Germline loops: CDR1 GTSNPN, CDR2 SVGIG (reference sequence). V lost 0 bases and J 13 bases, leaving 10 bases between the germline ends. The CDR3 region has the DNA TGTGCCTGGAGTGTGGGGGGATTCCAGTTCTTC. Encoded protein: CAWSVGGFQFF.

This clone appeared once. The J gene is TRBJ2-2, the V gene TRBV6-5; 7 nucleotides match TRBD2. V was pared by 5 bases and J by 4 bases, with 1 base of the junction left unmatched. The CDR3 extends over 13 amino acids. Germline V gene sequence: CDR1 MNHEY, CDR2 SVGAGI. The CDR3 DNA reads TGTGCCAGCAGTGTAGCGGGCACCGGGGAGCTGTTTTTT. Translating gives CASSVAGTGELFF.

The rearrangement links TRBV6-5 to TRBJ1-5; the D gene is possibly TRBD1 (6 bases). The V and J ends lost 4 bases and 3 bases respectively, with 10 bases between them. CDR1 and CDR2 (germline): MNHEY, SVGAGI. The CDR3 has 14 amino acids. CDR3 nucleotides: TGTGCCAGCAGTTCTCGGACAGACAATCAGCCCCAGCATTTT. Its translation is CASSSRTDNQPQHF.

The chain links TRBV10-2 to TRBJ1-4; TRBD1 matches 10 bases. Germline CDR1 and CDR2: WSHSY and SAAADI. V lost 8 bases to trimming and J lost 7 bases; unmatched junction nucleotides: 4. The CDR3 sequence is 13 residues long. The CDR3 DNA follows: TGCGCCAGCTGTAGGGACAGGGGTGAAAAACTGTTTTTT. Translation: CASCRDRGEKLFF.

The chain is built from TRBV2 and TRBJ2-3; TRBD2 aligns across 14 bases. J lost 12 bases, V lost 3 bases, and 11 bases had no gene match. This CDR3 spans 16 amino acids. Germline V lookup: CDR1 SNHLY, CDR2 FYNNEI. CDR3 DNA: TGTGCCAGCAGTGACTGGACTAGCGGGGGGCACCGCTTCCAGTATTTT. Protein sequence: CASSDWTSGGHRFQYF.

The chain carries TRBV4-2 and TRBJ1-1, with 8 bases matching TRBD1. With V trimmed by 4 bases and J by 0 bases, 4 bases remained unmatched. CDR1 is LGHNA, CDR2 YNFKEQ, per germline. The CDR3 is 15 residues long. The CDR3 sequence is CASSRRQGMNTEAFF. Here the CDR3 DNA reads TGTGCCAGCAGCCGACGACAGGGGATGAACACTGAAGCTTTCTTT.

This clone was detected once. This rearrangement joins TRBV5-1 to TRBJ2-3; D uncertain. In germline, CDR1 is SGHRS, CDR2 YFSETQ. The CDR3 loop spans 15 amino acids. V was shortened by 0 bases and J by 2 bases, with 10 bases between the two germline ends. The CDR3: CASSLGYSTTDTQYF. CDR3 in DNA: TGCGCCAGCAGCTTGGGATACAGCACCACAGATACGCAGTATTTT. The full variable domain, in which reference TRBV5-1 and TRBJ2-3 provide the parts outside the CDR3, is KAGVTQTPRYLIKTRGQQVTLSCSPISGHRSVSWYQQTPGQGLQFLFEYFSETQRNKGNFPGRFSGRQFSNSRSEMNVSTLELGDSALYLCASSLGYSTTDTQYFGPGTRLTVL.

The rearrangement uses TRBV7-8 and TRBJ1-1; 8 bases fit TRBD1. Germline assignment: CDR1 SGHVS and CDR2 FQNEAQ. V shed 5 bases, J shed 7 bases, and the junction held 9 bases outside the gene matches. CDR3 length equals 14 residues. Written as DNA, the CDR3 is TGTGCCAGCAGCCCGAAGACAGGGGACGATGAAGCTTTCTTT. Its translation: CASSPKTGDDEAFF.

V is TRBV13 and J is TRBJ2-3; D may be TRBD1 (6 bases). V lost 1 base, J lost 0 bases, and 11 bases lay in between. Germline V lookup: CDR1 PRHDT, CDR2 FYEKMQ (reference sequence). This CDR3 contains 16 residues. The CDR3 reads CASSLVWTESTDTQYF. The CDR3 DNA reads as TGTGCCAGCAGCTTAGTGTGGACAGAAAGCACAGATACGCAGTATTTT.

The chain uses TRBV5-4 and TRBJ2-3, with 8 bases that match TRBD2. This CDR3 contains 16 residues. CDR1 and CDR2 from the germline V gene are SGHNT and YYREEE (reference sequence). V trimming: 4 bases; J trimming: 2 bases; junction bases outside the gene matches: 9. This CDR3 is CASSVGLDLPTDTQYF. The CDR3 coding sequence is TGTGCCAGCAGCGTGGGACTAGATCTCCCCACAGATACGCAGTATTTT.